A selection of T cell receptor beta chains follows, all from one sample in a study of beta chain features in type 1 diabetes. Sequencing used immunoSEQ multiplex PCR; TCRdb keeps in-frame clones, though not all of them. This sample has hundreds of thousands of clones, with around 15% found just once. The sequenced sample was central memory CD4+ T cells from blood. These receptors came from a man aged 25-45 years in good health. Both conserved end residues are part of each CDR3. The order of the fields is D gene, clone size, V gene, J gene, CDR3 protein, CDR3 DNA. A D gene is named only where the DNA matches it firmly. The listing skips clone size in some rows; elsewhere it reads once, few, many or a size class.

d_gene: -; abundance: many; v_gene: TRBV14; j_gene: TRBJ1-1; CDR3aa: CASSQEPIGGWVNTEAFF; CDR3nt: TGTGCCAGCAGCCAAGAACCAATAGGGGGATGGGTGAACACTGAAGCTTTCTTT
d_gene: TRBD1; abundance: few; v_gene: TRBV7-6; j_gene: TRBJ2-1; CDR3aa: CASSSRTGTVNEQFF; CDR3nt: TGTGCCAGCAGCTCCCGGACAGGAACGGTCAATGAGCAGTTCTTC
d_gene: TRBD2; abundance: few; v_gene: TRBV2; j_gene: TRBJ2-3; CDR3aa: CASRPTSGRRLSTDTQYF; CDR3nt: TGTGCCAGCAGACCTACTAGCGGGAGACGGTTGAGCACAGATACGCAGTATTTT
d_gene: TRBD2; abundance: few; v_gene: TRBV7-3; j_gene: TRBJ2-1; CDR3aa: CASSTGTSNEQFF; CDR3nt: TGTGCCAGCAGCACCGGGACTAGCAATGAGCAGTTCTTC
d_gene: -; abundance: few; v_gene: TRBV13; j_gene: TRBJ2-4; CDR3aa: CASSVWGLGGAKNIQYF; CDR3nt: TGTGCCAGCAGCGTGTGGGGGCTCGGTGGGGCCAAAAACATTCAGTACTTC
d_gene: -; abundance: few; v_gene: TRBV4-3; j_gene: TRBJ2-2; CDR3aa: CASSQTTSWTGELFF; CDR3nt: TGCGCCAGCAGCCAAACAACCTCTTGGACCGGGGAGCTGTTTTTT
d_gene: -; abundance: -; v_gene: TRBV4-3; j_gene: TRBJ2-2; CDR3aa: CASSQDWKGSLFF; CDR3nt: TGCGCCAGCAGCCAAGATTGGAAAGGTTCGCTGTTTTTT
d_gene: TRBD2; abundance: few; v_gene: TRBV7-6; j_gene: TRBJ2-1; CDR3aa: CASSLRGLVSNEQFF; CDR3nt: TGTGCCAGCAGCTTACGGGGACTAGTCTCCAATGAGCAGTTCTTC
d_gene: TRBD2; abundance: -; v_gene: TRBV27; j_gene: TRBJ2-3; CDR3aa: CASSSPGLAIDTQYF; CDR3nt: TGTGCCAGCAGTTCGCCGGGACTAGCGATAGATACGCAGTATTTT
d_gene: TRBD1; abundance: few; v_gene: TRBV5-1; j_gene: TRBJ2-1; CDR3aa: CASSSSGTDYNEQFF; CDR3nt: TGCGCCAGCAGCTCTTCCGGGACAGATTACAATGAGCAGTTCTTC
d_gene: -; abundance: -; v_gene: TRBV6-5; j_gene: TRBJ2-1; CDR3aa: CASSTRAYPIHEQFF; CDR3nt: TGTGCCAGCAGTACCCGGGCCTACCCGATTCATGAGCAGTTCTTC
d_gene: -; abundance: -; v_gene: TRBV7-7; j_gene: TRBJ1-2; CDR3aa: CASSSSPAPGYGYTF; CDR3nt: TGTGCTAGCAGCTCCTCCCCGGCTCCTGGCTATGGCTACACCTTC
d_gene: -; abundance: few; v_gene: TRBV5-1; j_gene: TRBJ1-2; CDR3aa: CASSLRGRGYTF; CDR3nt: TGCGCCAGCAGCTTGAGGGGTCGAGGCTACACCTTC